This is a list of T cell receptor beta chains from one sample in a study of shared clonotypes between healthy human individuals. The protocol was immunoSEQ multiplex PCR, while the TCRdb copy is restricted to in-frame clones and leaves out a portion. Among some 1.5 million clones listed, roughly 96% were seen once. The source material was naive CD4+ T cells sorted from blood. The source of these receptors is a man aged 25 to 45 in good health. The CDR3 runs from the conserved cysteine through the conserved F or W. Fields, in order: D gene, V gene, J gene, CDR3 protein. The D gene is left open where the match is weak.

TRBD1	TRBV15	TRBJ1-5	CATSRLDRGRQPQHF
-	TRBV7-2	TRBJ2-3	CASLKGGSTDTQYF
TRBD2	TRBV7-2	TRBJ2-7	CASSFSRGLAVSYEQYF
-	TRBV28	TRBJ1-2	CASSLQGIYGYTF
TRBD1	TRBV23-1	TRBJ1-5	CASSPYIRPGQGCNQPQHF
-	TRBV5-1	TRBJ2-2	CASSLGQVTGELFF
TRBD2	TRBV7-8	TRBJ2-1	CASSQRLAGEYEQFF
-	TRBV19	TRBJ1-1	CASRLGGEAFF
TRBD2	TRBV11-2	TRBJ2-7	CASSLVRLAASYEQYF
TRBD2	TRBV18	TRBJ2-7	CASSRGRGGSSYEQYF
-	TRBV5-4	TRBJ1-2	CASSEPGTNYGYTF
-	TRBV5-5	TRBJ1-1	CATSRDAQSRNTEAFF
-	TRBV7-2	TRBJ2-4	CASSRRDSVLAKNIQYF
-	TRBV18	TRBJ1-1	CASSPPPGAAFF
-	TRBV28	TRBJ1-1	CASSPLAGLSTFF
-	TRBV6-1	TRBJ2-7	CASSEALFPLEFYEQYF
TRBD1	TRBV28	TRBJ2-5	CASSFTGGDETQYF
TRBD1	TRBV7-9	TRBJ2-1	CASSLTGGNEQFF
-	TRBV9	TRBJ2-2	CASSVTGTGELFF
-	TRBV6-5	TRBJ1-1	CAVTWGKSEAFF